What follows are 28 T cell receptor beta chains derived from one specimen sequenced in a study of Ad26.COV2.S vaccination and SARS-CoV-2 variants. The treatment denotes: 15 to 20 received Ad26.COV2.S at low or high dose, single or two shots; roughly 5 received placebo; per-sample allocation not given. Samples were taken on day 63 after the first vaccine or placebo injection. Clones were read by immunoSEQ multiplex PCR, and TCRdb kept only the in-frame ones, dropping some. The repertoire holds 240,000 or so clones, 85% to 90% seen once, with roughly 10% in the top ten. This material consisted of peripheral blood, taken in a trial of Ad26.COV2.S vaccine versus placebo. The receptors come from a person between 18 and 65 years old who received the Ad26.COV2.S COVID-19 vaccine or a placebo.

The rearrangement joins TRBV19 to TRBJ1-2; D is unresolved. The V gene lost 1 base and the J gene lost 2 bases, with 11 bases spanning the gap. This CDR3 spans 15 amino acids. Germline loops: CDR1 LNHDA, CDR2 SQIVND (reference sequence). CDR3 amino acids: CASSIGLAGNYGYTF. The CDR3 DNA sequence: TGTGCCAGTAGTATAGGTCTGGCCGGGAACTATGGCTACACCTTC.

The J gene is TRBJ2-7, the V gene TRBV2; no definite D call. CDR3 length: 14 amino acids. V was clipped by 3 bases and J by 0 bases, with 9 bases between them. Germline values: CDR1 SNHLY, CDR2 FYNNEI. CDR3 sequence: CASSETRFSYEQYF. The CDR3, as DNA: TGTGCCAGCAGTGAGACCAGATTCTCCTACGAGCAGTACTTC. The full variable domain, its missing parts supplied by reference TRBV2 and TRBJ2-7, is EPEVTQTPSHQVTQMGQEVILRCVPISNHLYFYWYRQILGQKVEFLVSFYNNEISEKSEIFDDQFSVERPDGSNFTLKIRSTKLEDSAMYFCASSETRFSYEQYFGPGTRLTVT.

The chain joins TRBV6-6 to TRBJ1-1; D remains ambiguous. Germline CDR1 MNHNY, CDR2 SVGAGI (reference sequence). The CDR3 is 15 residues long. V was shortened by 0 bases and J by 4 bases, with 12 bases between the two germline ends. CDR3 sequence reads: CASSYSKISTTEAFF. The CDR3 DNA follows: TGTGCCAGCAGTTACTCGAAAATCAGTACCACTGAAGCTTTCTTT.

The V call is TRBV18, the J call TRBJ2-5; D is uncertain. V lost 5 bases to trimming and J lost 1 base, with 2 bases between them. Germline V CDR1 and CDR2: KGHSH, LQKENI. The CDR3 runs 11 residues. CDR3 amino acids: CASSFQETQYF. CDR3 nucleotides: TGTGCCAGCTCATTCCAAGAGACCCAGTACTTC. Drawing the rest from reference TRBV18 and TRBJ2-5, the complete variable domain is NAGVMQNPRHLVRRRGQEARLRCSPMKGHSHVYWYRQLPEEGLKFMVYLQKENIIDESGMPKERFSAEFPKEGPSILRIQQVVRGDSAAYFCASSFQETQYFGPGTRLLVL.

The chain recombines TRBV28 with TRBJ1-5; no clear D gene. Trimming removed 7 bases from V and 7 bases from J, with 11 bases in between. In germline, CDR1 is MDHEN, CDR2 SYDVKM. There are 12 residues in the CDR3. The CDR3, as DNA: TGTGCCAGCATCGTATTTGGGCAGCCCCAGCATTTT. Amino acids: CASIVFGQPQHF.

The V gene is TRBV19, the J gene TRBJ1-2, with unresolved D. Looked up from germline, CDR1 is LNHDA and CDR2 is SQIVND (reference sequence). The CDR3 covers 12 residues. The V gene lost 6 bases and the J gene lost 1 base, with 6 bases spanning the gap. Written as DNA, the CDR3 is TGTGCCAGTAGACGGGATAACTATGGCTACACCTTC. Encoded protein: CASRRDNYGYTF.

This clone was observed a single time. This rearrangement joins TRBV28 to TRBJ2-2; 12 nucleotides match TRBD1. The germline gives CDR1 MDHEN, CDR2 SYDVKM. The CDR3 consists of 15 residues. V dropped 7 bases and J dropped 7; count of bases not matched to a gene: 7. Here the CDR3 reads CASTVGQGAVGELFF. CDR3 sequence (DNA): TGTGCCAGCACCGTGGGACAGGGGGCGGTCGGGGAGCTGTTTTTT.

This clone was counted once. This CDR3 is also generated by other DNA sequences in the sample. The chain couples TRBV9 to TRBJ2-1; the match to TRBD2 covers 10 bases. CDR1 SGDLS and CDR2 YYNGEE come from the germline V gene. V was pared by 0 bases and J by 6 bases, with 3 bases of the junction left unmatched. The CDR3 contains 15 residues. The CDR3 loop is CASSVGASGSNEQFF. Written as DNA, the CDR3 is TGTGCCAGCAGCGTAGGTGCTAGCGGGAGCAATGAGCAGTTCTTC.

J is TRBJ2-4 and V is TRBV7-9; the match to TRBD2 covers 15 bases. In germline, CDR1 is SEHNR, CDR2 FQNEAQ (reference sequence). With 3 bases clipped from V and 0 bases from J, the junction kept 3 bases outside the gene matches. The CDR3 runs to 18 residues. The chain's CDR3 is CASSLGLAGGIAKNIQYF. CDR3 sequence (DNA): TGTGCCAGCAGCTTGGGACTAGCGGGGGGTATAGCCAAAAACATTCAGTACTTC.

This chain joins TRBV12-3 or TRBV12-4 and TRBJ1-1; D gene ambiguous. The CDR3 extends over 11 amino acids. The ends were cut back, 8 bases at V and 3 bases at J, with 7 bases in the middle. CDR3 coding DNA: TGTGCCAGCGGCACAGACACTGAAGCTTTCTTT. Translated, it gives CASGTDTEAFF.

CDR3 DNA: TGTGCCAGCAGTTTTAGCGGGGAGTACAATGAGCAGTTCTTC. Its translation: CASSFSGEYNEQFF. The chain combines TRBV6-2 or TRBV6-3 with TRBJ2-1; 8 bases fit TRBD2. Germline CDR1 reads MNHEY; CDR2 reads SVGEGT. The J segment lost 4 bases and the V segment lost 4 bases, leaving 3 bases of the junction unmatched. The CDR3 extends over 14 amino acids.

The gene calls are TRBV18 and TRBJ2-3, with 12 positions matching TRBD2. Germline V CDR1 and CDR2: KGHSH, LQKENI. This CDR3 region has 19 residues. Trimming cost V 3 bases and J 3 bases; bases outside gene matches: 13. The CDR3 bases are TGTGCCAGCTCACCGATACCGGGTGCGACTAGCGGGAGAACAGATACGCAGTATTTT. It yields the protein CASSPIPGATSGRTDTQYF.

V usage is TRBV5-6 and J usage is TRBJ2-3, with TRBD1 as a possible D gene (5 bases). The germline V gene has CDR1 SGHDT and CDR2 YYEEEE. V dropped 2 bases and J dropped 2 bases, with 9 bases sitting between them. CDR3 length equals 14 residues. The CDR3 coding sequence is TGTGCCAGCAGCTTAGGGGCGAACACAGATACGCAGTATTTT. Its protein is CASSLGANTDTQYF.

The V call is TRBV6-5, the J call TRBJ2-7; D unresolved. The germline V and J ends were trimmed by 6 bases and 4 bases, with 10 bases remaining between them. Germline assignment: CDR1 MNHEY and CDR2 SVGAGI. The CDR3 sequence is 12 residues long. CDR3 loop: CASSPGRYEQYF. CDR3 in DNA: TGTGCCAGCAGCCCCGGACGGTACGAGCAGTACTTC.

The J gene is TRBJ2-1, the V gene TRBV4-2, with 12 bases fitting TRBD2. Germline CDR1 reads LGHNA; CDR2 reads YNFKEQ. Trimming cost V 8 bases and J 9 bases; bases outside gene matches: 11. CDR3 size: 15 residues. CDR3 in amino acids: CASSMLAGGPGEQFF. In DNA form, the CDR3 reads TGTGCCAGCTCGATGCTAGCGGGAGGGCCCGGTGAGCAGTTCTTC.

This chain joins TRBV6-2 or TRBV6-3 and TRBJ2-5, with 11 bases matching TRBD2. The CDR3 length is 15 residues. Germline CDR1 is MNHEY and CDR2 is SVGEGT. V shed 0 bases, J shed 5 bases, and the junction held 2 bases outside the gene matches. CDR3 protein: CASSYSRLAGETQYF. Here the CDR3 DNA reads TGTGCCAGCAGTTACTCGAGACTAGCGGGGGAGACCCAGTACTTC.

The chain is built from TRBV30 and TRBJ2-7; D is unclear. The CDR3 runs to 12 residues. Trimming stripped 5 bases from V and 6 bases from J, with 14 bases between. From germline, CDR1 is GTSNPN and CDR2 SVGIG (reference sequence). CDR3 coding DNA: TGTGCCTGGTCAGTCGAACAGTTCGAGCAGTACTTC. Encoded protein: CAWSVEQFEQYF.

This clone was seen once. The chain combines TRBV3-1 (or the pseudogene TRBV3-2) with TRBJ2-7; tentatively, D is TRBD1 (6 bases). Germline V gives CDR1 LGHDT, CDR2 YNNKEL (reference sequence). Trimming stripped 4 bases from V and 6 bases from J, with 10 bases between. The CDR3 is 12 residues long. This CDR3 reads CASSPGAGEQYF. The CDR3 region has the DNA TGTGCCAGCAGCCCAGGGGCGGGCGAGCAGTACTTC.

The chain is built from TRBV7-9 and TRBJ1-1, with D possibly being TRBD1 (5 bases). The germline V gene encodes CDR1 SEHNR and CDR2 FQNEAQ (reference sequence). The CDR3 has 14 residues. V lost 1 base to trimming and J lost 7 bases, with 13 bases between them. CDR3 region: CASSLGAGYVEAFF. CDR3 DNA sequence: TGTGCCAGCAGCTTAGGGGCAGGGTACGTTGAAGCTTTCTTT.

The J gene is TRBJ2-7, the V gene TRBV27; no clear D gene. In germline, CDR1 is MNHEY, CDR2 SMNVEV (reference sequence). This CDR3 contains 15 residues. Trimming stripped 2 bases from V and 0 bases from J, with 11 bases between. CDR3 in amino acids: CASSLGRSSSYEQYF. Written as DNA, the CDR3 is TGTGCCAGCAGTTTAGGGCGTTCAAGCTCCTACGAGCAGTACTTC.

The chain employs TRBV7-2 and TRBJ2-1, with D tentatively TRBD2 (5 bases). This CDR3 is built from 18 residues. CDR1 SGHTA and CDR2 FQGNSA come from the germline V gene. Between the trimmed V and J ends, which lost 1 base and 6 bases, there was a span of 22 bases. CDR3 coding DNA: TGTGCCAGCAGCTTAGGCGAGGATAGCGATCTTCTGGGCAATGAGCAGTTCTTC. This gives the protein CASSLGEDSDLLGNEQFF.

The chain combines TRBV28 with TRBJ2-3; the match to TRBD2 covers 8 bases. V lost 5 bases to trimming and J lost 0 bases; unmatched junction nucleotides: 1. Looked up from germline, CDR1 is MDHEN and CDR2 is SYDVKM. This CDR3 comprises 14 residues. The DNA of the CDR3 is TGTGCCAGCAGTCGGGGGGGGAGCACAGATACGCAGTATTTT. It yields the protein CASSRGGSTDTQYF. Based on the CDR3 plus reference TRBV28 and TRBJ2-3, the full variable domain is DVKVTQSSRYLVKRTGEKVFLECVQDMDHENMFWYRQDPGLGLRLIYFSYDVKMKEKGDIPEGYSVSREKKERFSLILESASTNQTSMYLCASSRGGSTDTQYFGPGTRLTVL.

This chain connects TRBV9 to TRBJ2-1; the D gene is possibly TRBD2 (6 bases). Germline CDR1 reads SGDLS; CDR2 reads YYNGEE. The CDR3 contains 16 residues. V was shortened by 3 bases and J by 4 bases, with 17 bases between the two germline ends. This chain's CDR3 is CASSADGGSLYNEQFF. DNA for the CDR3: TGTGCCAGCAGCGCGGATGGGGGGAGCCTGTACAATGAGCAGTTCTTC.

This clone was observed a handful of times. This rearrangement joins TRBV10-3 to TRBJ2-7; D perhaps matches TRBD2 (6 bases). The CDR3 sequence is 17 residues long. The germline V and J ends were trimmed by 8 bases and 3 bases, with 26 bases remaining between them. Germline CDR1 reads ENHRY; CDR2 reads SYGVKD. In nucleotides, the CDR3 is TGTGCCATCGGACCCTTGGGACTCGGGGTAGGGGTCTACGAGCAGTACTTC. Its translation: CAIGPLGLGVGVYEQYF.

The chain joins TRBV23-1 to TRBJ2-3, with 13 bases aligning to TRBD2. TRBV23-1 carries the ORF label, with uncertain function. Losses at the gene ends were 3 bases for V and 5 bases for J; bases not matched to a gene: 5. The CDR3 has 16 residues. The CDR3 region has the DNA TGCGCCAGCAGTCACCGACTAGCGGGGGGCAAAGATACGCAGTATTTT. Its protein product is CASSHRLAGGKDTQYF.

Concerning this clone: The sample carries other DNA sequences with the same CDR3. This chain joins TRBV6-5 and TRBJ2-7; D gene uncertain. The length of the CDR3 is 13 residues. CDR1 and CDR2 from the germline V gene are MNHEY and SVGAGI. Trimming cost V 3 bases and J 2 bases, with 8 bases left between them. In nucleotides, the CDR3 is TGTGCCAGCAGTTATACCGGAACCTACGAGCAGTACTTC. The encoded protein is CASSYTGTYEQYF.

The chain uses TRBV7-3 and TRBJ2-2; D is unclear. There are 13 residues in the CDR3. CDR1 and CDR2 from the germline V gene are SGHTA and FQGTGA. V was cut by 3 bases and J by 5 bases, with 7 bases left in between. The CDR3: CASSFTETGELFF. CDR3 nucleotides: TGTGCCAGCAGCTTCACAGAGACCGGGGAGCTGTTTTTT.

The chain has TRBV5-8 and TRBJ2-3; 8 bases match TRBD1. The CDR3 covers 19 residues. Germline V lookup: CDR1 SGHTS, CDR2 YDEGEE. J lost 1 base, V lost 5 bases, and 18 bases had no gene match. CDR3 coding DNA: TGTGCCAGCAGGGCCCTAGACAGGGGAAGGGGCTACCGCACAGATACGCAGTATTTT. Translation: CASRALDRGRGYRTDTQYF.